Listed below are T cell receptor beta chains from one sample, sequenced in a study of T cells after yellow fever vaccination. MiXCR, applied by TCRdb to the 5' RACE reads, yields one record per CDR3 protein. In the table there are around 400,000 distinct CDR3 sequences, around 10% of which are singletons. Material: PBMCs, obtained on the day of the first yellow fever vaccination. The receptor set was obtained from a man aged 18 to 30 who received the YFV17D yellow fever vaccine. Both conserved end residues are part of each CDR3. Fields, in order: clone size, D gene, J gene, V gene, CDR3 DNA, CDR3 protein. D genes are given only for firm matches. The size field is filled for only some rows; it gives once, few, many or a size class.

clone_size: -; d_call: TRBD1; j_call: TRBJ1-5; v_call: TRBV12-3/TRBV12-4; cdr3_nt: TGTGCCAGCAGTATGGGGGACAGCTTAAATCAGCCCCAGCATTTT; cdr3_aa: CASSMGDSLNQPQHF
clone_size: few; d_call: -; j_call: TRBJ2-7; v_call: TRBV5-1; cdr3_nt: TGCGCCAGCAGCTTGGGACCCCAGACATCCTACGAGCAGTACTTC; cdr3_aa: CASSLGPQTSYEQYF
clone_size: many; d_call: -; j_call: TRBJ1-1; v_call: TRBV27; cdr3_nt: TGTGCCAGCAGTGCCCGAAAATATCCGAACACTGAAGCTTTCTTT; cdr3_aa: CASSARKYPNTEAFF
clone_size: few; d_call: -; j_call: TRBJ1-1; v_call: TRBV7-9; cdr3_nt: TGTGCCAGCAGCTTAGAGGGCCTCAAGAAGGCTTTCTTT; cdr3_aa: CASSLEGLKKAFF
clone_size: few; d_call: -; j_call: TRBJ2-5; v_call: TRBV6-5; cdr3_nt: TGTGCCAGCAGTTACAGCCTACAGGGACTCTGGGCCCAGTACTTC; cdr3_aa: CASSYSLQGLWAQYF
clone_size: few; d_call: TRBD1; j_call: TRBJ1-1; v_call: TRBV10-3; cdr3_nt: TGTGCCATCAGTGAGCGACAGGGGGAGGACACTGAAGCTTTCTTT; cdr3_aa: CAISERQGEDTEAFF
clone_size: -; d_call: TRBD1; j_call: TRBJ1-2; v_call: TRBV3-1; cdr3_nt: TGTGCCAGCAGCCAAGGGGACAGGGCGTATGGCTACCCCTTC; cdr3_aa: CASSQGDRAYGYPF
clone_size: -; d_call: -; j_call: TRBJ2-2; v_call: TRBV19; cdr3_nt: TGTGCCAGTAGTACCTTATTAGGGACCGGGGAGCTGTTTTTT; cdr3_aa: CASSTLLGTGELFF
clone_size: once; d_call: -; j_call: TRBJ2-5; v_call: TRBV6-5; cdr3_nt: TGTGCCAGCAGTTGGGCAGCGCAAGAGACCCAGTACTTC; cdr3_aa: CASSWAAQETQYF
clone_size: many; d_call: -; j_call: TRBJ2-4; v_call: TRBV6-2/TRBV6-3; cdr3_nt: TGTGCCAGCAGTGGAGGGGCGAAAAACATTCAGTACTTC; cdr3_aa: CASSGGAKNIQYF
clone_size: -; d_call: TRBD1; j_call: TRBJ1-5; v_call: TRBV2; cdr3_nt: TGTGCCAGCAGTGCTGGACAGGGGAGTTTGGGTCAGCCCCAGCATTTT; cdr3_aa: CASSAGQGSLGQPQHF
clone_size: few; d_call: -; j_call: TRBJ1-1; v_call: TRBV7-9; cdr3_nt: TGTGCCAGCAGCTTACCTCCGCTCCGGATCCTATTT; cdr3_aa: CASSLPPLRILF
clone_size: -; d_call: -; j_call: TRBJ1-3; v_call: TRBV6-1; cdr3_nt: TGTGCCAGCAGGGACAGCCTCTCTGGAAACACCATATATTTT; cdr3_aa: CASRDSLSGNTIYF
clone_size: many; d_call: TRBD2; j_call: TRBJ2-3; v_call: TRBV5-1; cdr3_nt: TGCGCCAGCAGCTTGTCCGGGGGGGGGACAGATACGCAGTATTTT; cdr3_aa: CASSLSGGGTDTQYF
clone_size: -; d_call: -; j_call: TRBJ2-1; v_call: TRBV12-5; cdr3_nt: TGTGCTAGTGGTTTGCCCCGTAGGACCTCTAGCTACAATGAGCAGTTCTTC; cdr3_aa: CASGLPRRTSSYNEQFF
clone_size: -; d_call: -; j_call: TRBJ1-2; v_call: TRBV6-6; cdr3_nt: TGTGCCAGCCGCCCTAACTATGGCTACACCTTC; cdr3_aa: CASRPNYGYTF
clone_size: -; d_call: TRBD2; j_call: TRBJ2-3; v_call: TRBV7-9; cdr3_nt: TGTGCCAGCAGCTTATGGGCGGGGGAGGCCACAGATACGCAGTATTTT; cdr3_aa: CASSLWAGEATDTQYF
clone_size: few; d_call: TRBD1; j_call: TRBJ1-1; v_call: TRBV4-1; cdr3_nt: TGCGCCAGCAGCCAAGAGCCGGGACAGGGCGAAGGAGCTTTCTTT; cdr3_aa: CASSQEPGQGEGAFF
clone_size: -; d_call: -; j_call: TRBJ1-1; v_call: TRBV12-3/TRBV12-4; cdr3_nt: TGTGCCAGCAGCTTCACCGTCTCGGCGAACACTGAAGCTTTCTTT; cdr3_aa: CASSFTVSANTEAFF
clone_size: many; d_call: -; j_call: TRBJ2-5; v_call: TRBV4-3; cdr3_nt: TGCGCCAGCAGCCAAGATTTGAGAGGAGAGACCCAGTACTTC; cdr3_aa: CASSQDLRGETQYF
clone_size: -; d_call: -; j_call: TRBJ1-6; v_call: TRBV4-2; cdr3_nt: TGTGCCAGCAGCCAAGATCCGGGCTCCTATAATTCACCCCTCCACTTT; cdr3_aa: CASSQDPGSYNSPLHF
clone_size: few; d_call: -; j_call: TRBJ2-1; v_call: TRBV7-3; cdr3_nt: TGTGCCAGCAGCTTAAACGGGGGAAACTCCTACAATGAGCAGTTCTTC; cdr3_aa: CASSLNGGNSYNEQFF
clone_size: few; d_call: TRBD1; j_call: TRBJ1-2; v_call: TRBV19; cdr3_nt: TGTGCCAGTATGACAGGGGGCGAGAACTATGGCTACACCTTC; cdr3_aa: CASMTGGENYGYTF
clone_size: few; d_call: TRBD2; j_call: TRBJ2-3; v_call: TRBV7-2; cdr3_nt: TGTGCCAGCAGCACACCCGCGGGGGGGGTAAGGGATACGCAGTATTTT; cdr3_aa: CASSTPAGGVRDTQYF
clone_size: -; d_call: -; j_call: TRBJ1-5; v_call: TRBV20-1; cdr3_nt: TGCAGTGCTAGACAGGATGGCGAACAGCCCCAGCATTTT; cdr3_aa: CSARQDGEQPQHF
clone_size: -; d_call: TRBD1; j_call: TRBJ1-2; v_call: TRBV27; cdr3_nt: TGTGCCAGCAGCTTTTTAGGACAGGGGTCCTATGGCTACACCTTC; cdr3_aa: CASSFLGQGSYGYTF
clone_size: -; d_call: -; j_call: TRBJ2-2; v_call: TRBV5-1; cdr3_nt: TGCGCCACCCCGACCGTTGGGGACACCGGGGAGCTGTTTTTT; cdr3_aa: CATPTVGDTGELFF
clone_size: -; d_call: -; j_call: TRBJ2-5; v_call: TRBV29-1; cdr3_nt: TGCAGCGCTGAACTCCCCTTGGAGACCCAGTACTTC; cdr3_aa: CSAELPLETQYF
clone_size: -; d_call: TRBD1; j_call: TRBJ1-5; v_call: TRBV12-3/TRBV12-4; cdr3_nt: TGTGCCAGCAGCCCTGGGACAGGGGTAACGAGGGCCCAGCATTTT; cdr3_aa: CASSPGTGVTRAQHF
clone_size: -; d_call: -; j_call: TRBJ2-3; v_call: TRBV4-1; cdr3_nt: TGCGCCAGCAGCTTCCGCGGGACGACTAGTGTTCGCACAGATACGCAGTATTTT; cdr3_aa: CASSFRGTTSVRTDTQYF
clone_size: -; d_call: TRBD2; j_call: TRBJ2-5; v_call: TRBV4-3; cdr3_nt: TGCGCCAGCAGCCAAGAGGCTAGCGGCCTTTCAGAGACCCAGTACTTC; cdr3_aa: CASSQEASGLSETQYF
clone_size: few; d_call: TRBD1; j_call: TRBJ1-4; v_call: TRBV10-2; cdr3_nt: TGCGCCAGCAGGGCGATACAGGGGGCTAATGAAAAACTGTTTTTT; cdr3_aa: CASRAIQGANEKLFF
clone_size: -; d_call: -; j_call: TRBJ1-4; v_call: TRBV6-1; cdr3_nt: TGTGCCAGCATCTTTCCGGGGGTTCAGGAAAAACTGTTTTTT; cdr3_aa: CASIFPGVQEKLFF
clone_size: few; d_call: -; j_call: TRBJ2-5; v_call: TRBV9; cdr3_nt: TGTGCCAGCAGCGAAGGGTCACATTTCGGGCAAGAGACCCAGTACTTC; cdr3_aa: CASSEGSHFGQETQYF
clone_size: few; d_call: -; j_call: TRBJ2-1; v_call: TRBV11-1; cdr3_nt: TGTGCCAGCAGCTCCTCCCCGGTGGAGACGTACAATGAGCAGTTCTTC; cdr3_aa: CASSSSPVETYNEQFF
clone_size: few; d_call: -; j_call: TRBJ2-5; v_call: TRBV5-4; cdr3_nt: TGTGCCAGCAGCTCGAGGGGCTGGCCCTCGGAGACCCAGTACTTC; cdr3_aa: CASSSRGWPSETQYF
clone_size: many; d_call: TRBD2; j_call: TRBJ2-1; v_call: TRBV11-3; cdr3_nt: TGTGCCAGCAGCTCGTATGGGACTAGCGGAAACAATGAGCAGTTCTTC; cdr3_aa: CASSSYGTSGNNEQFF
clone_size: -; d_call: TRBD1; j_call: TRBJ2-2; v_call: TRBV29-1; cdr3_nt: TGCAGCGCTCTGACAGGGGACACCGGGGAGCTGTTTTTT; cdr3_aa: CSALTGDTGELFF
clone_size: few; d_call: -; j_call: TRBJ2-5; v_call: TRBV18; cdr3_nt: TGTGCCAGCTCACCCTCGGACAGACGACAAGAGACCCAGTACTTC; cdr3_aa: CASSPSDRRQETQYF
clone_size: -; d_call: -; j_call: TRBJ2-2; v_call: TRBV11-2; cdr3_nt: TGTGCCAGCAGCTTAGTCTCGGTGGGGGGACTGTCTCCTTCGAACACCGGGGAGCTGTTTTTT; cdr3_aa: CASSLVSVGGLSPSNTGELFF
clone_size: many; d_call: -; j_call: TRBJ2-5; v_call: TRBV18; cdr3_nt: TGTGCCAGCTCACTCAAGGGTGCATCGGAGACCCAGTACTTC; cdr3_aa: CASSLKGASETQYF
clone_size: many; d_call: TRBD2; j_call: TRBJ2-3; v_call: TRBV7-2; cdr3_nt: TGTGCCAGCAGCTTAAGGGAGGGGCGGGGAGATACGCAGTATTTT; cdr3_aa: CASSLREGRGDTQYF
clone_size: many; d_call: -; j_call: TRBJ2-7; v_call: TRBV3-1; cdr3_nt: TGTGCCAGCAGCCGAGAATATACAGTGTCCTACGAGCAGTACTTC; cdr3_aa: CASSREYTVSYEQYF